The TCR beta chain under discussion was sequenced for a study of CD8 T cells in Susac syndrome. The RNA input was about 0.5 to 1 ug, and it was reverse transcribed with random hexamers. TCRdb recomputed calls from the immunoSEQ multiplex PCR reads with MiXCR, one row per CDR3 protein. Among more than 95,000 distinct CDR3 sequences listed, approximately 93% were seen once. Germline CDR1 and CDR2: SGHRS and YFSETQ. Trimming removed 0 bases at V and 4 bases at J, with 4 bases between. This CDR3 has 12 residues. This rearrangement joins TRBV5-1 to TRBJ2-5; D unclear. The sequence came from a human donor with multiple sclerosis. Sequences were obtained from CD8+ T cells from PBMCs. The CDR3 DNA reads TGCGCCAGCAGCTTGGCGCGAGAGACCCAGTACTTC. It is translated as CASSLARETQYF.